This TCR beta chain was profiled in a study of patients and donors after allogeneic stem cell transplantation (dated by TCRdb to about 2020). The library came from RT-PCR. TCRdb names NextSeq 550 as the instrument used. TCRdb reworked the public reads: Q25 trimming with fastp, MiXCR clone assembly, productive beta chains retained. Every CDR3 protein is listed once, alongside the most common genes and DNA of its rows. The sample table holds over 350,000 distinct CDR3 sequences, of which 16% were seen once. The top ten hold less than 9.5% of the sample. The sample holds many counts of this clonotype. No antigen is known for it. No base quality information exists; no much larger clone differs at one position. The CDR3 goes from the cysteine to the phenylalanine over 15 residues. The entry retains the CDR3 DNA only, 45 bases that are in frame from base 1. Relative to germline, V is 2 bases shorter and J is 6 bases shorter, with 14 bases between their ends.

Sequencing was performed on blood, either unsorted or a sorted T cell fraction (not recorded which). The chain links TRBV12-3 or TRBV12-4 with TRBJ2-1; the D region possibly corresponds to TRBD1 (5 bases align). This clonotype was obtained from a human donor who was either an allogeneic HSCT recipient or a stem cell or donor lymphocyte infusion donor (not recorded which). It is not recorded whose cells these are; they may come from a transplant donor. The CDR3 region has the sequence CASSLRVPQGNEQFF. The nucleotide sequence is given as TGTGCCAGCAGTTTAAGGGTCCCTCAGGGCAATGAGCAGTTCTTC.